This paragraph covers one TCR beta chain sequence. The data were taken from a study of blood T cell repertoires in COVID-19. Background on the study: There were acute and convalescent COVID-19 samples, and they came from the United States, Italy and Spain. The cDNA or gDNA used as material had been derived from T cells, B-cell-depleted T cells, or PBMCs.

In the original workflow: Using reference gene primer amplification, nucleated cell counts were estimated. Sequencing was performed with immunoSEQ multiplex PCR; in TCRdb, only in-frame clones are kept and a portion is missing. V and J calls and clone size come straight from that table; D and trimming were deduced from the DNA. In the table there are approximately 120,000 clones, over 55% of which are singletons. The CDR3 has 12 amino acids. After removal of 1 base from V and 8 bases from J, the junction contained 2 bases not matched to a gene. CDR1 is GTSNPN and CDR2 is SVGIG in the germline V gene (reference sequence).

The TCR originated in a woman in her seventies with acute or convalescent COVID-19. Sequenced material: peripheral blood. V is TRBV30 and J is TRBJ1-2; the match to TRBD1 covers 9 bases. For the CDR3, the DNA is TGTGCCTGGAGTGGAACAGGGGGCGGCTACACCTTC. Its translation: CAWSGTGGGYTF.